This passage covers 20 T cell receptor beta chains from one sample sequenced in a study of radiation and T cells in renal cell carcinoma. Time point here: baseline pretreatment blood. Treatment indicated: 15 Gy SBRT to primary tumor, nephrectomy 4 weeks later. This table comes from immunoSEQ multiplex PCR, and its TCRdb copy is limited to in-frame clones, with some not included. Of some 110,000 clones listed, about four fifths are singletons. Sequenced here: blood, sampled from a patient whose treatment included radiotherapy and nephrectomy. These receptors were taken from a woman aged 55 to 70 with renal cell carcinoma.

J is TRBJ1-4 and V is TRBV6-5; 7 positions agree with TRBD1. Germline CDR1 reads MNHEY; CDR2 reads SVGAGI. The CDR3 runs to 14 residues. J was trimmed by 3 bases and V by 6 bases; bases with no gene match: 4. The CDR3 region has the DNA TGTGCCAGCAGCTGGGACAGAGCTAATGAAAAACTGTTTTTT. This gives the protein CASSWDRANEKLFF.

The V call is TRBV6-1, the J call TRBJ1-5, with 8 positions matching TRBD1. With 4 bases clipped from V and 0 bases from J, the junction kept 11 bases outside the gene matches. The germline V gene has CDR1 MNHNS and CDR2 SASEGT. CDR3 size: 18 residues. The CDR3 sequence: CASSGGQVGLYSNQPQHF. The CDR3 coding sequence is TGTGCCAGCAGTGGGGGACAGGTAGGGCTTTATAGCAATCAGCCCCAGCATTTT.

The chain has TRBV19 and TRBJ1-2, with no clear D. The CDR3 loop spans 14 amino acids. V gave up 5 bases and J gave up 1 base, with 11 bases separating them. Germline V gives CDR1 LNHDA, CDR2 SQIVND (reference sequence). CDR3 loop: CASSFAELNYGYTF. In nucleotides, the CDR3 is TGTGCCAGTAGTTTCGCAGAACTTAACTATGGCTACACCTTC.

This chain's CDR3 is CASRAGQGSYEQYF. The CDR3 bases are TGTGCCAGCAGAGCGGGACAGGGAAGCTACGAGCAGTACTTC. The chain links TRBV2 to TRBJ2-7; 9 bases are a match to TRBD1. The V and J ends lost 6 bases and 3 bases, in that order; junction bases with no gene match: 6. The germline V gene has CDR1 SNHLY and CDR2 FYNNEI. The CDR3 has 14 residues. Full variable domain (outside the CDR3, taken from reference TRBV2 and TRBJ2-7): EPEVTQTPSHQVTQMGQEVILRCVPISNHLYFYWYRQILGQKVEFLVSFYNNEISEKSEIFDDQFSVERPDGSNFTLKIRSTKLEDSAMYFCASRAGQGSYEQYFGPGTRLTVT.

This chain uses TRBV5-4 with TRBJ1-1; possibly TRBD1 for D (6 bases). Trimming cost V 4 bases and J 11 bases, with 21 bases left between them. The CDR3 is made up of 14 amino acids. The germline CDR1 and CDR2 sequences are SGHNT and YYREEE (reference sequence). CDR3 protein: CASSLHRNREWAFF. In nucleotides, the CDR3 is TGTGCCAGCAGCCTACATCGAAACAGGGAGTGGGCTTTCTTT. Based on the CDR3 plus reference TRBV5-4 and TRBJ1-1, the full variable domain is ETGVTQSPTHLIKTRGQQVTLRCSSQSGHNTVSWYQQALGQGPQFIFQYYREEENGRGNFPPRFSGLQFPNYSSELNVNALELDDSALYLCASSLHRNREWAFFGQGTRLTVV.

This clone was seen only once. The V gene is TRBV7-9, the J gene TRBJ1-2, with 11 bases aligning to TRBD1. Germline V gene sequence: CDR1 SEHNR, CDR2 FQNEAQ (reference sequence). The junction had 9 bases not matched to a gene; V was cut back by 4 bases and J by 2 bases. This CDR3 is 17 amino acids long. CDR3 coding DNA: TGTGCCAGCAGCTCGAATCCCCGGACAGGGGGCAACTATGGCTACACCTTC. It encodes CASSSNPRTGGNYGYTF.

This clone showed up just once. This chain uses TRBV14 with TRBJ2-7, with TRBD1 matching 10 bases. The V segment lost 2 bases and the J segment 5 bases; nucleotides outside the gene matches: 3. Germline CDR1 and CDR2: SGHDN and FVKESK. This CDR3 is built from 14 residues. CDR3 coding DNA: TGTGCCAGCAGCCAACGGGGACAGGGGAACGAGCAGTACTTC. Its translation: CASSQRGQGNEQYF.

This clone has just a few counts. The CDR3 DNA reads TGTGCCAGCAGCCCCGGGATACAAGAGACCCAGTACTTC. Protein: CASSPGIQETQYF. The chain links TRBV6-5 to TRBJ2-5, with a weak D call TRBD2 (5 bases). Germline-derived CDR1 and CDR2 are MNHEY and SVGAGI. This CDR3 has 13 residues. The ends were cut back, 6 bases at V and 2 bases at J, with 10 bases in the middle.

This clone was seen only once. V and J are TRBV11-1 and TRBJ1-3; tentatively, D is TRBD1 (5 bases). CDR1 and CDR2 from the germline V gene are SGHAT and FQDESV (reference sequence). The CDR3 covers 15 residues. V was cut by 5 bases and J by 0 bases, with 11 bases left in between. The CDR3 nucleotides read TGTGCCAGCAGCCCGGGACGAGGCTCTGGAAACACCATATATTTT. Translating it yields CASSPGRGSGNTIYF.

This chain uses TRBV11-1 with TRBJ2-7; 15 bases fit TRBD2. This CDR3 has 17 residues. With V trimmed by 1 base and J by 2 bases, 3 bases remained unmatched. CDR1 is SGHAT, CDR2 FQDESV, per germline (reference sequence). Here the CDR3 DNA reads TGTGCCAGCAGCTTAGGGGGACTAGCGGGAGGAGCCTACGAGCAGTACTTC. Its translation: CASSLGGLAGGAYEQYF.

V usage is TRBV28 and J usage is TRBJ2-1, with 10 bases aligning to TRBD2. The length of the CDR3 is 12 residues. CDR1 and CDR2 (germline): MDHEN, SYDVKM. V lost 6 bases and J lost 12; bases outside the gene matches: 5. In DNA, the CDR3 is TGTGCCAGCAGAATAGCGGGAGGTTCGCAGTTCTTC. As protein: CASRIAGGSQFF.

This chain links TRBV6-5 with TRBJ1-2, with D possibly matching TRBD1 (6 bases). CDR1 MNHEY and CDR2 SVGAGI come from the germline V gene. This CDR3 has 15 residues. Between the trimmed V and J ends, which lost 6 bases and 8 bases, there was a span of 22 bases. CDR3 amino acids: CASSPRQGIVVGYTF. Written as DNA, the CDR3 is TGTGCCAGCAGCCCCCGGCAGGGGATCGTTGTCGGCTACACCTTC.

The chain joins TRBV19 to TRBJ2-7, with TRBD1 matching 9 bases. In germline, CDR1 is LNHDA, CDR2 SQIVND (reference sequence). The CDR3 runs 14 residues. The junction had 4 bases not matched to a gene; V was cut back by 4 bases and J by 3 bases. The CDR3 nucleotides are TGTGCCAGTAGTACCTGGACAGGGGACTACGAGCAGTACTTC. It codes for CASSTWTGDYEQYF.

This rearrangement joins TRBV6-4 to TRBJ2-2; perhaps TRBD1 as D (6 bases). Germline V gene sequence: CDR1 MRHNA, CDR2 SNTAGT. The CDR3 loop spans 13 amino acids. Trimming shortened V by 4 bases and J by 7 bases, and 10 bases separated the two germline ends. CDR3 in DNA: TGTGCCAGCAGTGCACAGGGAAACGGGGAGCTGTTTTTT. It specifies CASSAQGNGELFF.

The chain links TRBV6-5 to TRBJ2-7; TRBD2 matches 8 bases. CDR1 and CDR2 from the germline V gene are MNHEY and SVGAGI. The CDR3 totals 14 residues. V lost 5 bases to trimming and J lost 3 bases; unmatched junction nucleotides: 6. The CDR3 sequence is CASSALAGGYEQYF. As DNA, the CDR3 is TGTGCCAGCAGTGCCCTCGCGGGGGGCTACGAGCAGTACTTC.

V and J are TRBV6-5 and TRBJ2-7, with D unresolved. Trimming shortened V by 2 bases and J by 7 bases, and 18 bases separated the two germline ends. This CDR3 has 15 amino acids. Per the germline V gene, CDR1 is MNHEY and CDR2 is SVGAGI. CDR3 sequence reads: CASSYTQPTDTEQYF. CDR3 in DNA: TGTGCCAGCAGTTACACTCAGCCAACTGACACAGAGCAGTACTTC.

V gene TRBV19 combines with J gene TRBJ2-7, with D perhaps matching TRBD2 (6 bases). CDR1 is LNHDA, CDR2 SQIVND, per germline (reference sequence). Trimming pared 6 bases from V and 8 bases from J, leaving 11 bases between. This CDR3 is built from 11 residues. The DNA of the CDR3 is TGTGCCAGTAGGAGGGCGGGGCAGCAGTACTTC. Translation: CASRRAGQQYF.

The gene calls are TRBV30 and TRBJ2-7; 10 positions match TRBD1. V lost 3 bases to trimming and J lost 3 bases; unmatched junction nucleotides: 5. Germline lookup yields CDR1 GTSNPN and CDR2 SVGIG (reference sequence). CDR3 length: 14 amino acids. CDR3 in amino acids: CAWRRQGASYEQYF. As DNA, the CDR3 is TGTGCCTGGAGGAGACAGGGGGCGAGCTACGAGCAGTACTTC. Complete variable domain (other parts from reference TRBV30 and TRBJ2-7): SQTIHQWPATLVQPVGSPLSLECTVEGTSNPNLYWYRQAAGRGLQLLFYSVGIGQISSEVPQNLSASRPQDRQFILSSKKLLLSDSGFYLCAWRRQGASYEQYFGPGTRLTVT.

The V and J genes are TRBV6-5 and TRBJ1-5; D is undetermined. Germline CDR1 reads MNHEY; CDR2 reads SVGAGI. Trimming shortened V by 7 bases and J by 2 bases, and 6 bases separated the two germline ends. There are 12 residues in the CDR3. CDR3 loop: CASMIGNQPQHF. CDR3 nucleotides: TGTGCCAGCATGATAGGCAATCAGCCCCAGCATTTT.

The V and J genes are TRBV7-9 and TRBJ2-7, with 14 bases matching TRBD2. Trimming cost V 3 bases and J 5 bases; bases outside gene matches: 6. CDR1 is SEHNR and CDR2 is FQNEAQ in the germline V gene (reference sequence). This CDR3 comprises 16 residues. The CDR3, as DNA: TGTGCCAGCAGCTTCGGGACTAGCGGGAGAACCGACGAGCAGTACTTC. Encoded protein: CASSFGTSGRTDEQYF.